Listed below are T cell receptor beta chains from one sample, sequenced in a study of T-cell memory formation after mild COVID-19. One entry per CDR3 protein results from TCRdb running MiXCR on the 5' RACE reads. The sample includes fewer than 200,000 distinct CDR3 sequences, 18% of them seen just once. Sequencing was done on a sample of PBMCs or a T cell subset sorted from them (not recorded which). These receptors were obtained from a man younger than 30 who had mild COVID-19 (a few samples of this study predate the infection). Cell type and time point are not known. The CDR3 runs from the conserved cysteine through the conserved F or W. Each record gives: V gene, D gene, J gene, clone size, CDR3 protein, CDR3 DNA. A D gene is named only where the DNA matches it firmly. Some rows mark clone size as missing; the rest say once, few, many or name a class of expanded clone.

v_call: TRBV3-1
d_call: .
j_call: TRBJ1-1
clone_size: few
cdr3_aa: CASSPERGTMNTEAFF
cdr3_nt: TGTGCCAGCAGCCCTGAGAGAGGGACCATGAACACTGAAGCTTTCTTT

v_call: TRBV4-2
d_call: TRBD1
j_call: TRBJ2-3
clone_size: .
cdr3_aa: CASSQLRDRITDTQYF
cdr3_nt: TGTGCCAGCAGCCAACTACGGGACAGGATCACAGATACGCAGTATTTT

v_call: TRBV7-2
d_call: .
j_call: TRBJ2-5
clone_size: .
cdr3_aa: CASSFGLETQYF
cdr3_nt: TGTGCCAGCAGCTTTGGCTTAGAGACCCAGTACTTC

v_call: TRBV3-1
d_call: .
j_call: TRBJ1-1
clone_size: .
cdr3_aa: CASSPGGGTEAFF
cdr3_nt: TGTGCCAGCTCCCCTGGGGGCGGGACTGAAGCTTTCTTT

v_call: TRBV4-3
d_call: .
j_call: TRBJ1-2
clone_size: few
cdr3_aa: CASSQEELDWTGNGYTF
cdr3_nt: TGCGCCAGCAGCCAAGAGGAACTCGACTGGACTGGGAATGGCTACACCTTC

v_call: TRBV6-6
d_call: .
j_call: TRBJ1-1
clone_size: few
cdr3_aa: CASSAAGIEAFF
cdr3_nt: TGTGCCAGCAGTGCTGCCGGGATTGAAGCTTTCTTT

v_call: TRBV15
d_call: .
j_call: TRBJ2-1
clone_size: .
cdr3_aa: CATSREGGEQFF
cdr3_nt: TGTGCCACCAGCAGAGAAGGCGGGGAGCAGTTCTTC

v_call: TRBV2
d_call: TRBD2
j_call: TRBJ2-7
clone_size: few
cdr3_aa: CASRRLAGGDEQYF
cdr3_nt: TGTGCCAGCCGTCGACTAGCGGGGGGTGACGAGCAGTACTTC

v_call: TRBV20-1
d_call: .
j_call: TRBJ1-6
clone_size: .
cdr3_aa: CSAPQLYNSPLHF
cdr3_nt: TGCAGTGCTCCGCAGCTCTATAATTCACCCCTCCACTTT

v_call: TRBV20-1
d_call: TRBD1
j_call: TRBJ1-5
clone_size: many
cdr3_aa: CSANRGVGQPQHF
cdr3_nt: TGCAGTGCGAACAGGGGGGTCGGTCAGCCCCAGCATTTT

v_call: TRBV29-1
d_call: TRBD1
j_call: TRBJ2-5
clone_size: few
cdr3_aa: CSVETGGEETQYF
cdr3_nt: TGCAGCGTTGAGACAGGGGGCGAAGAGACCCAGTACTTC

v_call: TRBV20-1
d_call: .
j_call: TRBJ1-2
clone_size: few
cdr3_aa: CSARGRAYGYTF
cdr3_nt: TGCAGTGCTAGGGGCAGGGCCTATGGCTACACCTTC

v_call: TRBV7-6
d_call: TRBD2
j_call: TRBJ2-3
clone_size: few
cdr3_aa: CASSFRLAGSTDTQYF
cdr3_nt: TGTGCCAGCAGCTTCCGACTAGCGGGGAGCACAGATACGCAGTATTTT

v_call: TRBV9
d_call: TRBD2
j_call: TRBJ2-3
clone_size: .
cdr3_aa: CASSVVGGLERTDTQYF
cdr3_nt: TGTGCCAGCAGCGTAGTGGGGGGACTAGAACGCACAGATACGCAGTATTTT

v_call: TRBV12-3/TRBV12-4
d_call: .
j_call: TRBJ1-5
clone_size: few
cdr3_aa: CASSRTVPQPQHF
cdr3_nt: TGTGCCAGCAGCCGGACAGTCCCTCAGCCCCAGCATTTT

v_call: TRBV10-3
d_call: TRBD2
j_call: TRBJ2-6
clone_size: few
cdr3_aa: CAISVGLLAAGPEVGGANVLTF
cdr3_nt: TGTGCCATCAGTGTGGGTCTGCTAGCGGCAGGGCCGGAGGTCGGTGGGGCCAACGTCCTGACTTTC

v_call: TRBV5-1
d_call: TRBD2
j_call: TRBJ2-1
clone_size: many
cdr3_aa: CASEPPGGGRNNEQFF
cdr3_nt: TGCGCCAGCGAACCTCCCGGCGGGGGGAGAAACAATGAGCAGTTCTTC

v_call: TRBV12-5
d_call: .
j_call: TRBJ2-7
clone_size: .
cdr3_aa: CASGQMPTGQYF
cdr3_nt: TGTGCTAGTGGCCAGATGCCGACGGGGCAGTACTTC

v_call: TRBV12-3/TRBV12-4
d_call: .
j_call: TRBJ2-1
clone_size: .
cdr3_aa: CASTRGAGEQFF
cdr3_nt: TGTGCCAGCACCCGGGGGGCAGGGGAGCAGTTCTTC

v_call: TRBV20-1
d_call: TRBD2
j_call: TRBJ2-5
clone_size: .
cdr3_aa: CSARDRSGGAETQYF
cdr3_nt: TGCAGTGCTAGAGATCGCAGCGGGGGCGCAGAGACCCAGTACTTC

v_call: TRBV20-1
d_call: TRBD1
j_call: TRBJ2-2
clone_size: .
cdr3_aa: CSGRDRGLGGELFF
cdr3_nt: TGCAGTGGCAGGGACAGGGGATTGGGCGGGGAGCTGTTTTTT

v_call: TRBV20-1
d_call: .
j_call: TRBJ1-5
clone_size: .
cdr3_aa: CSGRSAHQPQHF
cdr3_nt: TGCAGTGGCCGGAGCGCTCATCAGCCCCAGCATTTT

v_call: TRBV6-5
d_call: TRBD1
j_call: TRBJ1-5
clone_size: few
cdr3_aa: CASSYSTGLGQPQHF
cdr3_nt: TGTGCCAGCAGTTACTCGACAGGGCTTGGTCAGCCCCAGCATTTT